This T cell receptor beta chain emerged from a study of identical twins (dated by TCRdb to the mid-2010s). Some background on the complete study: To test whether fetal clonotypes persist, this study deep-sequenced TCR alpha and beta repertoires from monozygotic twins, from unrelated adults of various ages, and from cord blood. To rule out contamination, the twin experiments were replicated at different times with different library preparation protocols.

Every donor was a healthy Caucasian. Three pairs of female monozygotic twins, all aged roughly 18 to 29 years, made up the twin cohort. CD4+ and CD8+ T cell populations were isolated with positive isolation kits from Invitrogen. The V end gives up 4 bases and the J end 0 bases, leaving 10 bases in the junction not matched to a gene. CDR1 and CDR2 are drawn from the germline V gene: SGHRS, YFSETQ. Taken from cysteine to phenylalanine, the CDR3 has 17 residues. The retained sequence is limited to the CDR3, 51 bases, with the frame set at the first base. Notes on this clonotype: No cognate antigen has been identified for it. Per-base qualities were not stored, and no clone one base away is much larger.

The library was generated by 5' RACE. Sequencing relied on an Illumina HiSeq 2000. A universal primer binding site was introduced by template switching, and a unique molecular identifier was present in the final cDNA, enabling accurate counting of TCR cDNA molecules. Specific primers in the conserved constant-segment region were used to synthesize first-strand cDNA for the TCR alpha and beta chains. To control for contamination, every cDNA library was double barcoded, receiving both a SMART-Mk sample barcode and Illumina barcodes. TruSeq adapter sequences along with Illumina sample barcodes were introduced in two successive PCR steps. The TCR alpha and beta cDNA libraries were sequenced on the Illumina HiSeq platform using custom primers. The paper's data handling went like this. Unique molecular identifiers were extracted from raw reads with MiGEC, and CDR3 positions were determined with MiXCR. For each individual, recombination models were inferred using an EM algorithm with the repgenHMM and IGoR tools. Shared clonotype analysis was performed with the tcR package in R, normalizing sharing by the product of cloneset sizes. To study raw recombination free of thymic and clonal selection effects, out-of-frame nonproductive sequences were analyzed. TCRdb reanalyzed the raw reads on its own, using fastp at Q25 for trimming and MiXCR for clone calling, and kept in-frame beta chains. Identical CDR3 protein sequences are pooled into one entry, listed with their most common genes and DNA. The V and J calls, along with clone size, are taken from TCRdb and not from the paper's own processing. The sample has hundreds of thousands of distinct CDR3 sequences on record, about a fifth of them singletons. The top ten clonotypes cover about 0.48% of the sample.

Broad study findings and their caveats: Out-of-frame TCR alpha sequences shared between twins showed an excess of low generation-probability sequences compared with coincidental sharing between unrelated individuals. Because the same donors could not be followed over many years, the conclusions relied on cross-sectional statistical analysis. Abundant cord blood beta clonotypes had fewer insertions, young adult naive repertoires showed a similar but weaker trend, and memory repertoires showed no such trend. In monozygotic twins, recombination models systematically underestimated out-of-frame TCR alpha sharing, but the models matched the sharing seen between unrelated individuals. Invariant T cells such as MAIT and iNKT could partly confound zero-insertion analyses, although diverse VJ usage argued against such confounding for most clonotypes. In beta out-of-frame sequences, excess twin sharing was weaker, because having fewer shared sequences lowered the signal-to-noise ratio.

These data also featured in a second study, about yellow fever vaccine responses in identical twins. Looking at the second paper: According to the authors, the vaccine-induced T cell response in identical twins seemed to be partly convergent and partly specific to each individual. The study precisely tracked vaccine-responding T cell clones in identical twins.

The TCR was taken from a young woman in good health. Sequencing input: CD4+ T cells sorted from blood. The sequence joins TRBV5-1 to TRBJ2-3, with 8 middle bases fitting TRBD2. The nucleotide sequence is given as TGCGCCAGCAGCCCAAGGGAGCGGGGGACTAGCACAGATACGCAGTATTTT. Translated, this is CASSPRERGTSTDTQYF.